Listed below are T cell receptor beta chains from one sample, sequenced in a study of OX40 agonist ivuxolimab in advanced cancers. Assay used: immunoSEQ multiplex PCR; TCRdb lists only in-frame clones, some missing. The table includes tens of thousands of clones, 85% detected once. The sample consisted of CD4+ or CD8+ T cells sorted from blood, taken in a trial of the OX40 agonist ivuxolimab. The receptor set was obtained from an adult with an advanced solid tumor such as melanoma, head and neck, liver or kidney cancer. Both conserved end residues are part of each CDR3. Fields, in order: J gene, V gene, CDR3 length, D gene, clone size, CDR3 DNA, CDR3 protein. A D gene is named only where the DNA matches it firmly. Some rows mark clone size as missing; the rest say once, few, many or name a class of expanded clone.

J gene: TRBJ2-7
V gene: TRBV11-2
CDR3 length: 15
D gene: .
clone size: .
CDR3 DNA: TGTGCCAGCATCCCCAGAGGCGCGCCCCGGATCGAGCAGTACTTC
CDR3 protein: CASIPRGAPRIEQYF

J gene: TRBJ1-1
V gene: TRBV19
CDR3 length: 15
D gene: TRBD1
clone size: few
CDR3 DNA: TGTGCCAGTAGGTCGCCAGGGGGCTCCCACACTGAAGCTTTCTTT
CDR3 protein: CASRSPGGSHTEAFF

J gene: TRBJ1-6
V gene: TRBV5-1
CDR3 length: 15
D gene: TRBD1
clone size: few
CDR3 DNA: TGCGCCAGCAGCTCTACAGGGGACCTTAATTCACCCCTCCACTTT
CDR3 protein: CASSSTGDLNSPLHF

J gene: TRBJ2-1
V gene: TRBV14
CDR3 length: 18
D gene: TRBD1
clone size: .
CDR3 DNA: TGTGCCAGCAGCCAAGCCCTCCCCTACAGGGGGCTGTTCAATGAGCAGTTCTTC
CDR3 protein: CASSQALPYRGLFNEQFF

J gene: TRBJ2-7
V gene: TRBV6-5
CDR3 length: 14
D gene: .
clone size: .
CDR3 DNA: TGTGCCAGCAGTTATAGACGGGACTCCTACGAGCAGTACTTC
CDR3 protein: CASSYRRDSYEQYF

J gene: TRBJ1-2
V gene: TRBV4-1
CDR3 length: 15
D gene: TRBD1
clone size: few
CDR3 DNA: TGCGCCAGCAGCCTACGGACAGGGGGCAACTATGGCTACACCTTC
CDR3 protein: CASSLRTGGNYGYTF

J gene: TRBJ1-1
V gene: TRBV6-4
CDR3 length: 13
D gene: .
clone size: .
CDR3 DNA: TGTGCCAGCAAGGAAAGGGATCCCCCTGAAGCTTTCTTT
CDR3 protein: CASKERDPPEAFF

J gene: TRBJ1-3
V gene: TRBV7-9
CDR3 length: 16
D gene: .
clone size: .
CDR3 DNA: TGTGCCAGCAGCTTAGTAGTAAGGGTAACTGGAAACACCATATATTTT
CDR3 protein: CASSLVVRVTGNTIYF

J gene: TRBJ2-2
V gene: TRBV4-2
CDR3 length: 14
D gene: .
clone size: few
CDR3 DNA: TGTGCCAGCAGCCAAGAAGGGAACACCGGGGAGCTGTTTTTT
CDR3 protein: CASSQEGNTGELFF

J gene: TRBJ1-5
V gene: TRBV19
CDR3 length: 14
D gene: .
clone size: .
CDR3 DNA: TGTGCCAGTAGTATTTCAGGGTATAATCAGCCCCAGCATTTT
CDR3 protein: CASSISGYNQPQHF

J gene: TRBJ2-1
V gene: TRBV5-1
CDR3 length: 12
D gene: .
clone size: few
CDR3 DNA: TGCGCCAGCAGCTTGTCCTACAATGAGCAGTTCTTC
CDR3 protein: CASSLSYNEQFF

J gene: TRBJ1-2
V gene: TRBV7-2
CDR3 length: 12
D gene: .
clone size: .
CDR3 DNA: TGTGCCAGCAGCTTAGTCTCCTATGGCTACACCTTC
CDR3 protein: CASSLVSYGYTF

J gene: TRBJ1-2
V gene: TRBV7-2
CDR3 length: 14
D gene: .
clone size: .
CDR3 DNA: TGTGCCAGCAGCTTAGTTGCGATAAACTATGGCTACACCTTC
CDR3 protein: CASSLVAINYGYTF

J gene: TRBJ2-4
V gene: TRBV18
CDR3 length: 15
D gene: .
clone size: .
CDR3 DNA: TGTGCCAGCTCACTTGGACAGCTAGCCAAAAACATTCAGTACTTC
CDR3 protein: CASSLGQLAKNIQYF

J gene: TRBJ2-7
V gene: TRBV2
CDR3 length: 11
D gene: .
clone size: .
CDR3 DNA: TGTGCCAGCCGGCGCACCTACGAGCAGTACTTC
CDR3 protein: CASRRTYEQYF

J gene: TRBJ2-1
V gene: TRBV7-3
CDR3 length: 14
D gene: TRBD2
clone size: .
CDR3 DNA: TGTGCCAGCAGCCCCGGGACTAGCGTAGGGGAGCAGTTCTTC
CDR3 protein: CASSPGTSVGEQFF

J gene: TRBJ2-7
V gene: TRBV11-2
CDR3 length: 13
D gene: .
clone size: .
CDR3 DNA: TGTGCCAGCAGCTTAGCAGGGTTCCGCGAGCAGTACTTC
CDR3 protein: CASSLAGFREQYF

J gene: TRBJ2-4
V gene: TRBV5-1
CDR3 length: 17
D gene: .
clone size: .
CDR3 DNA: TGCGCCAGCAGCACCACCTCCGGGACAATAGCCAAAAACATTCAGTACTTC
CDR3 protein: CASSTTSGTIAKNIQYF

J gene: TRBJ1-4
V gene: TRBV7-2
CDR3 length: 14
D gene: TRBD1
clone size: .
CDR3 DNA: TGTGCCAGCAGCGGAGGGGGCGCGGGTGAAAAACTGTTTTTT
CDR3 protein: CASSGGGAGEKLFF

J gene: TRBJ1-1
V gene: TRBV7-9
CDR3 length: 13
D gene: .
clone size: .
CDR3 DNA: TGTGCCAGCAGCTTCACGGGCTCGGCTGAAGCTTTCTTT
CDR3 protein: CASSFTGSAEAFF

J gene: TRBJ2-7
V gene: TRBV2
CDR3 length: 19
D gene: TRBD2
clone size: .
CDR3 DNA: TGTGCCAGCAGTTTCCCTTTTACTAGCGGGGGGGCGGAATCCTACGAGCAGTACTTC
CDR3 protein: CASSFPFTSGGAESYEQYF

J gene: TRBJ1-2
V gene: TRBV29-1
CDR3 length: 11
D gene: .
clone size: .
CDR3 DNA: TGCAGCGTTGAACAGGGCGGTGGCTACACCTTC
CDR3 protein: CSVEQGGGYTF

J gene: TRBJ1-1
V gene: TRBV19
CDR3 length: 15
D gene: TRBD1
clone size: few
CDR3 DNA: TGTGCCAGTAGTACGTGGGACAGGGTAAACACTGAAGCTTTCTTT
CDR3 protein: CASSTWDRVNTEAFF

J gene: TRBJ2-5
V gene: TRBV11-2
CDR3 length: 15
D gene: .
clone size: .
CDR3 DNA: TGTGCCAGCAGCCCAGGGAGGGGGTACCAAGAGACCCAGTACTTC
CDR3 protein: CASSPGRGYQETQYF

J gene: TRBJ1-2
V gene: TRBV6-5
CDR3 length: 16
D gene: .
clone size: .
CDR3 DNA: TGTGCCAGCAGTTACTCGATTCTAACGCTTAACTATGGCTACACCTTC
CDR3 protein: CASSYSILTLNYGYTF

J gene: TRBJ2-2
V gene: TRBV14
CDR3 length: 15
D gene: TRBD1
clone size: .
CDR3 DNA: TGTGCCAGCAGCCCCTACAGGGGGCTCGGCGGGGAGCTGTTTTTT
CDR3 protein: CASSPYRGLGGELFF

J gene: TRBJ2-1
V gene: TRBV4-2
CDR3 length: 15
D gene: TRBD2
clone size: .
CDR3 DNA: TGTGCCAGCAGGCCATCGTGGCGGGAGGCCAATGAGCAGTTCTTC
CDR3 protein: CASRPSWREANEQFF

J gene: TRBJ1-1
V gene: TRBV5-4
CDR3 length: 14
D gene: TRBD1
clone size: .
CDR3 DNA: TGTGCCAGCAGGGCCGGGACAGCTAACACTGAAGCTTTCTTT
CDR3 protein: CASRAGTANTEAFF